A single sample is the source of the 15 T cell receptor beta chains below, sequenced in a study of blood T cell repertoires in COVID-19. The assay was immunoSEQ multiplex PCR, and TCRdb's table has in-frame clones only and misses some. The table includes just over 350,000 clones, 86% detected once. The sample comprised peripheral blood. These receptors all stem from a woman aged 60 to 75 with COVID-19, enrolled during active disease.

V and J are TRBV5-8 and TRBJ2-3; TRBD1 aligns across 7 bases. Germline V CDR1 and CDR2: SGHTS, YDEGEE. The CDR3 is 14 residues long. V lost 4 bases to trimming and J lost 2 bases; unmatched junction nucleotides: 4. CDR3 region: CASSPGTATDTQYF. The CDR3 DNA is TGTGCCAGCAGCCCTGGGACAGCCACAGATACGCAGTATTTT.

The chain links TRBV4-1 to TRBJ2-3; 10 bases match TRBD1. V lost 3 bases, J lost 4 bases, and 7 bases stayed unmatched. Germline loops: CDR1 MGHRA, CDR2 YSYEKL. The CDR3 extends over 16 amino acids. This chain's CDR3 is CASSHPGQGKPDTQYF. CDR3 coding DNA: TGCGCCAGCAGCCACCCGGGACAGGGGAAGCCAGATACGCAGTATTTT.

J is TRBJ1-1 and V is TRBV5-6; 8 bases line up with TRBD1. Trimming took 2 bases from V and 0 from J; bases not matched to a gene: 9. CDR1 and CDR2 (germline): SGHDT, YYEEEE. The CDR3 has 17 amino acids. CDR3 sequence (DNA): TGTGCCAGCAGCTTTATACAGGGGGTAAACATGAACACTGAAGCTTTCTTT. Its protein product is CASSFIQGVNMNTEAFF.

This chain joins TRBV6-5 and TRBJ2-7; the D gene is possibly TRBD1 (5 bases). This CDR3 has 12 amino acids. The germline gives CDR1 MNHEY, CDR2 SVGAGI. V shed 7 bases and J shed 2 bases, with 9 bases lying between them. The CDR3 nucleotides read TGTGCCAGCATGACAGAAACCTACGAGCAGTACTTC. Its protein product is CASMTETYEQYF.

The V and J genes are TRBV12-5 and TRBJ1-1; 9 positions match TRBD1. This CDR3 has 14 residues. Germline CDR1 LGHNT, CDR2 FRNRAP. V lost 5 bases and J lost 3; bases outside the gene matches: 4. CDR3 protein: CASGPTGGDTEAFF. For the CDR3, the DNA is TGTGCTAGTGGTCCGACAGGGGGAGACACTGAAGCTTTCTTT.

J is TRBJ2-7 and V is TRBV5-4; 7 positions agree with TRBD1. CDR3 length equals 14 residues. Germline CDR1 is SGHNT and CDR2 is YYREEE (reference sequence). The trim removed 0 bases at V and 5 bases at J, leaving 5 bases unmatched. The CDR3 sequence: CASSLADRDHEQYF. The CDR3 DNA reads as TGTGCCAGCAGCTTGGCCGACAGGGACCACGAGCAGTACTTC.

The genes are TRBV12-3 or TRBV12-4 and TRBJ1-2; possible D gene TRBD1, 5 bases. The CDR3 is 13 residues long. Trimming removed 0 bases at V and 8 bases at J, with 10 bases between. The DNA for the CDR3 is TGTGCCAGCAGTTTAGCCGCGGGGGAAGGCTACACCTTC. Translating gives CASSLAAGEGYTF.

The chain has TRBV5-1 and TRBJ2-2; the match to TRBD1 covers 7 bases. From germline, CDR1 is SGHRS and CDR2 YFSETQ. The CDR3 runs to 14 residues. Trimming at V came to 6 bases and at J to 2 bases, leaving 4 bases not matched to a gene. The DNA of the CDR3 is TGCGCCAGCACCCGACAGGGTAACACCGGGGAGCTGTTTTTT. This encodes CASTRQGNTGELFF.

CDR3 residues: CATSRERPGQGTYEQYF. CDR3 nucleotide sequence: TGTGCCACCAGCAGAGAAAGACCGGGACAGGGTACCTACGAGCAGTACTTC. The genes are TRBV15 and TRBJ2-7, with TRBD1 identical over 9 bases. The CDR3 is 17 amino acids. V lost 0 bases to trimming and J lost 2 bases; unmatched junction nucleotides: 8. CDR1 is LNHNV, CDR2 YYDKDF, per germline (reference sequence).

This clone was seen just once. V and J are TRBV29-1 and TRBJ2-7; 7 bases line up with TRBD2. This CDR3 spans 13 amino acids. Trimming at V came to 6 bases and at J to 3 bases, leaving 8 bases not matched to a gene. Germline V lookup: CDR1 SQVTM, CDR2 ANQGSEA. The CDR3 sequence: CSVGGTSNYEQYF. In nucleotides, the CDR3 is TGCAGCGTGGGGGGGACTTCAAACTACGAGCAGTACTTC.

This clone was seen a handful of times. The V gene is TRBV5-8, the J gene TRBJ1-6, with unresolved D. The germline V and J ends were trimmed by 4 bases and 9 bases, with 11 bases remaining between them. This CDR3 comprises 13 residues. Germline loops: CDR1 SGHTS, CDR2 YDEGEE. The CDR3 region is CASSGGTSSPLHF. The CDR3 region has the DNA TGTGCCAGCAGCGGCGGCACCTCTTCACCCCTCCACTTT.

The V gene is TRBV2, the J gene TRBJ1-2; possibly TRBD1 for D (6 bases). There are 16 residues in the CDR3. V shed 4 bases and J shed 3 bases, with 18 bases lying between them. In germline, CDR1 is SNHLY, CDR2 FYNNEI. This CDR3 reads CASSASRGGEDYGYTF. The CDR3, as DNA: TGTGCCAGCAGTGCTTCTCGGGGGGGCGAAGACTATGGCTACACCTTC.

This chain links TRBV6-1 with TRBJ2-7, with 7 bases identical to TRBD1. This CDR3 is 15 amino acids long. Looked up from germline, CDR1 is MNHNS and CDR2 is SASEGT. Losses at the gene ends were 2 bases for V and 2 bases for J; bases not matched to a gene: 6. CDR3 nucleotides: TGTGCCAGCAGTGAAATGGCAGGGGGACCCTACGAGCAGTACTTC. Protein sequence: CASSEMAGGPYEQYF.

The rearrangement links TRBV3-1 (or the pseudogene TRBV3-2) to TRBJ1-4, with 8 bases aligning to TRBD1. Per germline, CDR1 LGHDT and CDR2 YNNKEL (reference sequence). Unmatched junction bases numbered 8, after V lost 1 base and J lost 7 bases. This CDR3 spans 16 amino acids. This CDR3 reads CASSQVGGTGVEKLFF. DNA for the CDR3: TGTGCCAGCAGCCAAGTCGGCGGGACAGGAGTTGAAAAACTGTTTTTT.

The V gene is TRBV14, the J gene TRBJ2-5; unclear D gene. The germline V gene encodes CDR1 SGHDN and CDR2 FVKESK. Trimming took 1 base from V and 1 from J, leaving 7 bases between them. The CDR3 covers 14 residues. The CDR3 DNA sequence: TGTGCCAGCAGCCAAGGAAACTTCCAAGAGACCCAGTACTTC. Its protein product is CASSQGNFQETQYF.